A selection of T cell receptor beta chains follows, all from one sample in a study of Ad26.COV2.S vaccination and SARS-CoV-2 variants. The table came from immunoSEQ multiplex PCR; TCRdb's copy has only in-frame clones and leaves some out. The sample contains roughly 300,000 clones, about 88% of which appear only once. The sample in question was peripheral blood, obtained in a trial of Ad26.COV2.S vaccine versus placebo. All receptors derive from a person between 18 and 60 years old who received the Ad26.COV2.S COVID-19 vaccine or a placebo. The CDR3 runs from the conserved cysteine through the conserved F or W. The order of the fields is J gene, clone size, V gene, D gene, CDR3 DNA, CDR3 protein. D genes are given only for firm matches. Where a row states a size, it is once, few, many or the class of an expanded clone; other rows omit it.

j_gene: TRBJ1-5; abundance: .; v_gene: TRBV2; d_gene: .; CDR3nt: TGTGCCAGCAGCACGGGAGGGGCGGGCAATCAGCCCCAGCATTTT; CDR3aa: CASSTGGAGNQPQHF
j_gene: TRBJ2-7; abundance: few; v_gene: TRBV7-2; d_gene: TRBD1; CDR3nt: TGTGCCAGCAGCGGCAGCCGGGACAGGGGGCCCTACGAGCAGTACTTC; CDR3aa: CASSGSRDRGPYEQYF
j_gene: TRBJ2-3; abundance: few; v_gene: TRBV7-2; d_gene: .; CDR3nt: TGTGCCAGCAGCACTAGTATGGCGATTGGGGTCACAGATACGCAGTATTTT; CDR3aa: CASSTSMAIGVTDTQYF
j_gene: TRBJ1-2; abundance: .; v_gene: TRBV25-1; d_gene: .; CDR3nt: TGTGCCAGCAGTGCGGGATATGGCTACACCTTC; CDR3aa: CASSAGYGYTF
j_gene: TRBJ2-5; abundance: .; v_gene: TRBV28; d_gene: .; CDR3nt: TGTGCCAGCAGTTTAGTCAGGGGCCAAGAGACCCAGTACTTC; CDR3aa: CASSLVRGQETQYF
j_gene: TRBJ2-7; abundance: .; v_gene: TRBV30; d_gene: .; CDR3nt: TGTGCCTGGAGTGTTGGCGGACCCACCTACGAGCAGTACTTC; CDR3aa: CAWSVGGPTYEQYF
j_gene: TRBJ2-3; abundance: .; v_gene: TRBV24-1; d_gene: TRBD1; CDR3nt: TGTGCCACCAGTGATTCGGGGACAGGGACCACAGATACGCAGTATTTT; CDR3aa: CATSDSGTGTTDTQYF
j_gene: TRBJ2-5; abundance: .; v_gene: TRBV9; d_gene: .; CDR3nt: TGTGCCAGCGGGGGGAGAACGTCGGAGACCCAGTACTTC; CDR3aa: CASGGRTSETQYF
j_gene: TRBJ1-1; abundance: .; v_gene: TRBV4-2; d_gene: TRBD1; CDR3nt: TGTGCCAGCAGCCTGGACAGGGCTAACACTGAAGCTTTCTTT; CDR3aa: CASSLDRANTEAFF
j_gene: TRBJ1-6; abundance: once; v_gene: TRBV7-2; d_gene: .; CDR3nt: TGTGCCACTAGGAGTGCCTCCTATAATTCACCCCTCCACTTT; CDR3aa: CATRSASYNSPLHF
j_gene: TRBJ1-5; abundance: .; v_gene: TRBV19; d_gene: .; CDR3nt: TGTGCCAGTAGTATAGTTAGCGATCAGCCCCAGCATTTT; CDR3aa: CASSIVSDQPQHF
j_gene: TRBJ1-5; abundance: .; v_gene: TRBV19; d_gene: TRBD1; CDR3nt: TGTGCCAGTAGTAAGGGGGCCTATAGCAATCAGCCCCAGCATTTT; CDR3aa: CASSKGAYSNQPQHF
j_gene: TRBJ2-1; abundance: few; v_gene: TRBV10-3; d_gene: .; CDR3nt: TGTGCCATCAGTGAGTCGCTCCTTGGGACATCCTACAATGAGCAGTTCTTC; CDR3aa: CAISESLLGTSYNEQFF
j_gene: TRBJ2-2; abundance: .; v_gene: TRBV5-5; d_gene: .; CDR3nt: TGTGCCAGCAGCTTGGCTTGGACCGGGGAGCTGTTTTTT; CDR3aa: CASSLAWTGELFF
j_gene: TRBJ1-1; abundance: .; v_gene: TRBV5-1; d_gene: .; CDR3nt: TGCGCCAGCAGCCCGGAGGTGGGTTCAGCTTTCTTT; CDR3aa: CASSPEVGSAFF
j_gene: TRBJ2-5; abundance: .; v_gene: TRBV6-5; d_gene: .; CDR3nt: TGTGCCAGCAGCGGGACATACCAAGAGACCCAGTACTTC; CDR3aa: CASSGTYQETQYF
j_gene: TRBJ2-7; abundance: .; v_gene: TRBV11-2; d_gene: .; CDR3nt: TGTGCCAGCAGCTTGGTATCCTACGAGCAGTACTTC; CDR3aa: CASSLVSYEQYF
j_gene: TRBJ1-2; abundance: few; v_gene: TRBV29-1; d_gene: .; CDR3nt: TGCAGCGTTGATGGCCCGGGCTATGGCTACACCTTC; CDR3aa: CSVDGPGYGYTF
j_gene: TRBJ2-6; abundance: .; v_gene: TRBV4-2; d_gene: .; CDR3nt: TGTGCCAGCAGCCAAGATAGTGGGGGATACTCTGGGGCCAACGTCCTGACTTTC; CDR3aa: CASSQDSGGYSGANVLTF
j_gene: TRBJ1-1; abundance: .; v_gene: TRBV5-1; d_gene: .; CDR3nt: TGCGCCAGCAGTATGGAGGGATTGAACACTGAAGCTTTCTTT; CDR3aa: CASSMEGLNTEAFF
j_gene: TRBJ1-2; abundance: once; v_gene: TRBV7-2; d_gene: TRBD1; CDR3nt: TGTGCCAGCAGCTTAGAAACAGGGGTCTATGGCTACACCTTC; CDR3aa: CASSLETGVYGYTF
j_gene: TRBJ2-5; abundance: .; v_gene: TRBV7-2; d_gene: TRBD2; CDR3nt: TGTGCCAGCAGCCTCCCCGCGGGGGGCAGAGAGACCCAGTACTTC; CDR3aa: CASSLPAGGRETQYF
j_gene: TRBJ2-7; abundance: .; v_gene: TRBV10-3; d_gene: TRBD2; CDR3nt: TGTGCCATCAGTGAGCTAGCGGGTCCCTACGAGCAGTACTTC; CDR3aa: CAISELAGPYEQYF
j_gene: TRBJ1-6; abundance: .; v_gene: TRBV14; d_gene: .; CDR3nt: TGTGCCAGCAGCCAAGATCGGGGGACGGATAATTCACCCCTCCACTTT; CDR3aa: CASSQDRGTDNSPLHF
j_gene: TRBJ1-6; abundance: .; v_gene: TRBV6-2/TRBV6-3; d_gene: TRBD1; CDR3nt: TGTGCCAGCAGCGGCGACAGGGGGCGCATAACCTATAATTCACCCCTCCACTTT; CDR3aa: CASSGDRGRITYNSPLHF